The 8 T cell receptor beta chains below all came from one sample that was sequenced in a study of blood T cell repertoires in COVID-19. Clones were sequenced by immunoSEQ multiplex PCR, and TCRdb holds only the in-frame ones, with some missing. The sample holds about 250,000 clones, more than 75% seen once. The sample comprised PBMCs or T cells enriched from blood (not recorded which). These receptor sequences come from a woman between 45 and 60 years old who had recovered from COVID-19.

V is TRBV19 and J is TRBJ1-6, with 9 nucleotides matching TRBD1. Germline loops: CDR1 LNHDA, CDR2 SQIVND (reference sequence). This CDR3 has 15 amino acids. V lost 5 bases to trimming and J lost 7 bases; unmatched junction nucleotides: 6. CDR3 sequence: CASSEQGAYNSPLHF. As DNA, the CDR3 is TGTGCCAGTAGTGAACAGGGGGCGTACAATTCACCCCTCCACTTT.

The V gene is TRBV3-1 (or the pseudogene TRBV3-2), the J gene TRBJ1-2, with a tentative D call TRBD1 (5 bases). With 5 bases removed from V and 2 bases from J, the gap between germline ends came to 6 bases. The germline gives CDR1 LGHDT, CDR2 YNNKEL (reference sequence). This CDR3 has 12 residues. The CDR3: CASSRQNYGYTF. The DNA for the CDR3 is TGTGCCAGCAGCAGACAGAACTATGGCTACACCTTC.

V usage is TRBV9 and J usage is TRBJ1-1, with a tentative D call TRBD1 (5 bases). Germline assignment: CDR1 SGDLS and CDR2 YYNGEE. Trimming removed 3 bases from V and 5 bases from J, with 14 bases in between. The CDR3 consists of 14 residues. CDR3 sequence: CASSAGGVGTEAFF. In DNA, the CDR3 is TGTGCCAGCAGCGCGGGAGGGGTTGGAACTGAAGCTTTCTTT.

The chain links TRBV7-9 to TRBJ2-3; D gene ambiguous. The germline V gene has CDR1 SEHNR and CDR2 FQNEAQ (reference sequence). The ends were cut back, 1 base at V and 6 bases at J, with 8 bases in the middle. The CDR3 spans 13 residues. CDR3 residues: CASSLVNGDTQYF. The CDR3 DNA sequence: TGTGCCAGCAGCTTAGTAAACGGGGATACGCAGTATTTT.

This clone turned up a few times. The chain uses TRBV28 and TRBJ1-1, with D tentatively TRBD1 (6 bases). Germline V lookup: CDR1 MDHEN, CDR2 SYDVKM. V lost 2 bases and J 4 bases, leaving 11 bases between the germline ends. The CDR3 covers 14 residues. Here the CDR3 reads CASSLVVGGTEAFF. In DNA form, the CDR3 reads TGTGCCAGCAGTTTAGTAGTAGGGGGCACTGAAGCTTTCTTT.

The chain carries TRBV27 and TRBJ2-7, with a weak D call TRBD1 (5 bases). The CDR3 spans 17 residues. Trimming pared 2 bases from V and 2 bases from J, leaving 19 bases between. The germline gives CDR1 MNHEY, CDR2 SMNVEV (reference sequence). The CDR3 bases are TGTGCCAGCAGTTTAGGGAAGACAGTAACCCGACCCTACGAGCAGTACTTC. Residues: CASSLGKTVTRPYEQYF.

The V call is TRBV5-1, the J call TRBJ2-2; tentatively, D is TRBD2 (6 bases). The V end lost 1 base, the J end lost 5 bases, and 12 bases lay between the germline ends. The CDR3 contains 15 residues. Germline CDR1 and CDR2: SGHRS and YFSETQ. Here the CDR3 reads CASSLSGVDTGELFF. DNA for the CDR3: TGCGCCAGCAGCTTGTCGGGGGTCGATACCGGGGAGCTGTTTTTT.

The V gene is TRBV7-9, the J gene TRBJ1-4; 7 bases agree with TRBD1. The CDR3 covers 15 residues. CDR1 and CDR2 (germline): SEHNR, FQNEAQ (reference sequence). Trimming removed 1 base from V and 5 bases from J; junction bases left unmatched: 4. CDR3 nucleotide sequence: TGTGCCAGCAGCTTAGGACAGGGACCGAATGAAAAACTGTTTTTT. This translates into CASSLGQGPNEKLFF.